The T cell receptor beta chain under discussion was sequenced for a study of blood T cell repertoires in COVID-19. Study in general: The origin of the acute and convalescent COVID-19 samples was the United States, Italy and Spain. T cells, B-cell-depleted T cells, or PBMCs supplied cDNA or gDNA.

The CDR3 loop spans 15 amino acids. The V segment lost 3 bases and the J segment 2 bases; nucleotides outside the gene matches: 2. Germline V gene sequence: CDR1 SGHAT, CDR2 FQNNGV. Original data processing: Nucleated cell number was recorded as an estimate derived from reference gene primer amplification. The protocol was immunoSEQ multiplex PCR, while the TCRdb copy is restricted to in-frame clones and leaves out a portion. The V and J calls and clone size come from that table; D and trimming were worked out from the DNA. The sample lists 15,000 to 20,000 clones, about 85% seen once, with around half in the top ten.

The sequenced material came from peripheral blood. The source of this sequence is a human donor in a cohort sampled during active COVID-19. The rearrangement joins TRBV11-2 to TRBJ1-4, with 8 bases matching TRBD1. CDR3 nucleotide sequence: TGTGCCAGCAGCTTGACAGGGGTCACTAATGAAAAACTGTTTTTT. This translates into CASSLTGVTNEKLFF.